This entry describes one T cell receptor beta chain. Its antigen is as yet unknown. V shed 1 base, J shed 3 bases, and the junction held 5 bases outside the gene matches. CDR1 and CDR2 (germline): SGHRS, YFSETQ. This CDR3 has 15 amino acids. The data belong to a study of T-cell memory formation after mild COVID-19. Findings and caveats of the study: Memory from before infection featured some responding clones, which suggests cross-reactive memory joined.

One entry per CDR3 protein results from TCRdb running MiXCR on the 5' RACE reads. The sample lists about 430,000 distinct CDR3 sequences, 24% seen once, with around 9.5% in the top ten. This receptor was taken from an adult woman who had mild COVID-19 (a few samples of this study predate the infection). Cell type and time point are not known. What was sequenced was PBMCs or a T cell subset sorted from them (not recorded which). The chain couples TRBV5-1 to TRBJ2-3, with 7 bases fitting TRBD2. CDR3 nucleotides: TGCGCCAGCAGCTTGCAGGGACTACCTACAGATACGCAGTATTTT. It specifies CASSLQGLPTDTQYF.